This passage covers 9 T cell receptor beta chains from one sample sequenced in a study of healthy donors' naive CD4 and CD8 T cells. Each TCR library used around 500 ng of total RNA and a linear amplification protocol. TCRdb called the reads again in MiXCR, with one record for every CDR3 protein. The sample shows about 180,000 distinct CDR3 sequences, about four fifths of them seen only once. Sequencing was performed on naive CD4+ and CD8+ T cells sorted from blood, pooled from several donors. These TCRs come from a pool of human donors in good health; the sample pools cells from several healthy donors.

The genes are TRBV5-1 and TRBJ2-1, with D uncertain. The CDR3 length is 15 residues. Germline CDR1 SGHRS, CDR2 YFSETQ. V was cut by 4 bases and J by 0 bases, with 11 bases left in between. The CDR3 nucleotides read TGCGCCAGCAGCGGGCCCGTTGGCTCCTACAATGAGCAGTTCTTC. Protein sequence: CASSGPVGSYNEQFF.

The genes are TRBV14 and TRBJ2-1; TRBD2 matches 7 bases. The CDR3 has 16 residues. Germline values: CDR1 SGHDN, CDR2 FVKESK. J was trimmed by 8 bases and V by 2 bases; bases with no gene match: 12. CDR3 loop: CASSQSGLAVADEQFF. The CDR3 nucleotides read TGTGCCAGCAGCCAATCAGGGCTAGCGGTAGCGGATGAGCAGTTCTTC.

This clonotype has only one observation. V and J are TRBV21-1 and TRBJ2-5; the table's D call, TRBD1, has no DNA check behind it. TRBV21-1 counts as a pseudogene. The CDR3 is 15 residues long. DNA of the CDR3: TGTGCCAGCAGCCCGGGACAGGGGTTGGAAGAGACCCAGTACTTC. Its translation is CASSPGQGLEETQYF.

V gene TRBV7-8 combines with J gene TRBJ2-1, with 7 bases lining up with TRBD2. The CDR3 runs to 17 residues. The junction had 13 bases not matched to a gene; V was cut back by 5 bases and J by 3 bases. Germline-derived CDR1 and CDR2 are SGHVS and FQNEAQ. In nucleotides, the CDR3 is TGTGCCAGCAGCCCGACCATGGCTAGCGGAGACTACAATGAGCAGTTCTTC. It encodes CASSPTMASGDYNEQFF. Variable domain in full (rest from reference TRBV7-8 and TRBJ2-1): GAGVSQSPRYKVAKRGQDVALRCDPISGHVSLFWYQQALGQGPEFLTYFQNEAQLDKSGLPSDRFFAERPEGSVSTLKIQRTQQEDSAVYLCASSPTMASGDYNEQFFGPGTRLTVL.

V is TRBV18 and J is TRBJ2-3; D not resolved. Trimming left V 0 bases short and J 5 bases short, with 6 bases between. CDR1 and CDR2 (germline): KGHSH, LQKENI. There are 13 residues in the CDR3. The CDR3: CASSPPSRDTQYF. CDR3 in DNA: TGTGCCAGCTCACCACCGTCGAGAGATACGCAGTATTTT.

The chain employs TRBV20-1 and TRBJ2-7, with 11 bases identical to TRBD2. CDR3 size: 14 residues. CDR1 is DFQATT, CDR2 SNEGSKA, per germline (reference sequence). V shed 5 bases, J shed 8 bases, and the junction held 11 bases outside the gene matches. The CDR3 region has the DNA TGCAGTGCTGACCTTGAGCTAGCGGGAGGCAAGCAGTACTTC. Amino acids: CSADLELAGGKQYF.

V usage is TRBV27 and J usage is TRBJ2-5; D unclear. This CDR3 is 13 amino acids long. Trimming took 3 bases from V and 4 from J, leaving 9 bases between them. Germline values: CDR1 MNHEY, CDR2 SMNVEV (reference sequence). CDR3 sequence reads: CASSFGDPETQYF. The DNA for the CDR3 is TGTGCCAGCAGTTTTGGTGATCCAGAGACCCAGTACTTC.

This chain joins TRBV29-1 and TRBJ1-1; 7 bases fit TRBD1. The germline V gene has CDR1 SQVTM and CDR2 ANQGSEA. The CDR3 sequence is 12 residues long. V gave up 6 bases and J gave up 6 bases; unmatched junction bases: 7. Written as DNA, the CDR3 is TGCAGCGTAGCGTCGGGACAGCCTGAAGCTTTCTTT. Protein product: CSVASGQPEAFF.

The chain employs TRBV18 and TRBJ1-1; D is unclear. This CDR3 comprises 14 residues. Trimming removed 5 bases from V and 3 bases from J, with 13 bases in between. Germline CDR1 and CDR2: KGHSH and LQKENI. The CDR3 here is CASSNAPPDTEAFF. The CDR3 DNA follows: TGTGCCAGCTCAAATGCCCCACCCGACACTGAAGCTTTCTTT.